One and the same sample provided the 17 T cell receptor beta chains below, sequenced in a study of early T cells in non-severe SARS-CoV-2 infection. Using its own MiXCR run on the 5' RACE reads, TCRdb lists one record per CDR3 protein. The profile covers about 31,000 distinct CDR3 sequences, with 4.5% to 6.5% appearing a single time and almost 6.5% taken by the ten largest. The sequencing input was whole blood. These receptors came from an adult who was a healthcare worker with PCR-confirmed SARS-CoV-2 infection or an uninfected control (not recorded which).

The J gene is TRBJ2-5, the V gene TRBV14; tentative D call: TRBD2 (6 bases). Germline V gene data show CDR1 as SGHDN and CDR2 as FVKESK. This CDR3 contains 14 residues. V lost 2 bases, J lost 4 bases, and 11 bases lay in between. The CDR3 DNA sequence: TGTGCCAGCAGCCAATGGGGAGGAGGAGAGACCCAGTACTTC. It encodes CASSQWGGGETQYF.

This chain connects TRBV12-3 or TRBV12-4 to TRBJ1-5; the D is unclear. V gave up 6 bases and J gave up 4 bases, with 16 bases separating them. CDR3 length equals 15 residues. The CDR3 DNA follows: TGTGCCAGCAGCTCCGACGGGAGAGAGAATCAGCCCCAGCATTTT. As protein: CASSSDGRENQPQHF.

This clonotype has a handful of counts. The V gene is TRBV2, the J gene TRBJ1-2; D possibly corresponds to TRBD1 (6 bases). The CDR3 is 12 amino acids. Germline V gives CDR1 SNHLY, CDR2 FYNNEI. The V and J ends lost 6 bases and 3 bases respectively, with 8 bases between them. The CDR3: CASRSGDYGYTF. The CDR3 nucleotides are TGTGCCAGCAGGTCAGGGGACTATGGCTACACCTTC.

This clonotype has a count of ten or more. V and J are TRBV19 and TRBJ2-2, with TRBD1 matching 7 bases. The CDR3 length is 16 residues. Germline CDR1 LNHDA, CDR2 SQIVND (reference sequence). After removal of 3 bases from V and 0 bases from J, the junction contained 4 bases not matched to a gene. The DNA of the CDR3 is TGTGCCAGTAGTATCCGAACAGGGGCGAACACCGGGGAGCTGTTTTTT. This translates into CASSIRTGANTGELFF.

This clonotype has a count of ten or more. The CDR3 coding sequence is TGTGCCAGCAGCTTACGGGCTGTTGGAACTGAAGCTTTCTTT. It translates to CASSLRAVGTEAFF. V usage is TRBV7-9 and J usage is TRBJ1-1; D not resolved. The CDR3 has 14 amino acids. The V gene lost 2 bases and the J gene lost 5 bases, with 12 bases spanning the gap. The germline gives CDR1 SEHNR, CDR2 FQNEAQ (reference sequence).

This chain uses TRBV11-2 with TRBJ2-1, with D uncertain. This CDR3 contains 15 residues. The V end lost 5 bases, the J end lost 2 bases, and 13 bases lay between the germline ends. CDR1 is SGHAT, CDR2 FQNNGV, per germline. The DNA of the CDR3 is TGTGCCAGCAGCCTGACCAGCGTTACCTACAATGAGCAGTTCTTC. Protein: CASSLTSVTYNEQFF.

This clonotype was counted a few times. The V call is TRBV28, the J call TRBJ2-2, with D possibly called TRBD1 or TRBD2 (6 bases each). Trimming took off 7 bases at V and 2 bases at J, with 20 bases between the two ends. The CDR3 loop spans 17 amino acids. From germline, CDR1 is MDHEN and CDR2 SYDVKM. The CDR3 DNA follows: TGTGCCAGCACCGCCCTAGAGGGGGGACCCAACACCGGGGAGCTGTTTTTT. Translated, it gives CASTALEGGPNTGELFF.

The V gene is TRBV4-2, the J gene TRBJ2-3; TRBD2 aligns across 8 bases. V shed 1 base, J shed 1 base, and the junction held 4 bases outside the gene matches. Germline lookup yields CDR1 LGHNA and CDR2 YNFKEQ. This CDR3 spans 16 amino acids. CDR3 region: CASSQAGGSGTDTQYF. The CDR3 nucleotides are TGTGCCAGCAGCCAAGCGGGAGGGTCGGGCACAGATACGCAGTATTTT.

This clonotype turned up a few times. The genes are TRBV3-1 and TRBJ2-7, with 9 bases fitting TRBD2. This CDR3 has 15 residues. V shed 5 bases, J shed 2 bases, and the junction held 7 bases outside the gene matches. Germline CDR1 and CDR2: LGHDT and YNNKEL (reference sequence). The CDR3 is CASSELAGITYEQYF. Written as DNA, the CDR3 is TGTGCCAGCAGCGAACTAGCGGGCATCACCTACGAGCAGTACTTC.

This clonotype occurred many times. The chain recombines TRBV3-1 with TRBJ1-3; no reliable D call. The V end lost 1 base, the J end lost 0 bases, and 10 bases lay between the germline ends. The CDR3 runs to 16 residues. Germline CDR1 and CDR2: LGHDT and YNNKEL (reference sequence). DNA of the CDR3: TGTGCCAGCAGCCAAGGCAGGTCGTCCTCTGGAAACACCATATATTTT. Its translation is CASSQGRSSSGNTIYF.

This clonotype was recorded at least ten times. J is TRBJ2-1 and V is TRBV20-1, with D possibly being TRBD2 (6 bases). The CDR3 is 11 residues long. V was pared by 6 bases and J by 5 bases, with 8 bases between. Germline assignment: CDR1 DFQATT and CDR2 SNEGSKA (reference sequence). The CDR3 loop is CSAGTHNEQFF. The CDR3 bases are TGCAGTGCCGGGACTCACAATGAGCAGTTCTTC.

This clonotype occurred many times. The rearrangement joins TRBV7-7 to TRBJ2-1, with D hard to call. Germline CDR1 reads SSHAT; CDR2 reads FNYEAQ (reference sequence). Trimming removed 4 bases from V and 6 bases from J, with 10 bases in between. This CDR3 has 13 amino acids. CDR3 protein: CASSSASVNEQFF. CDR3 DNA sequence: TGTGCCAGCAGCTCCGCCAGCGTCAATGAGCAGTTCTTC.

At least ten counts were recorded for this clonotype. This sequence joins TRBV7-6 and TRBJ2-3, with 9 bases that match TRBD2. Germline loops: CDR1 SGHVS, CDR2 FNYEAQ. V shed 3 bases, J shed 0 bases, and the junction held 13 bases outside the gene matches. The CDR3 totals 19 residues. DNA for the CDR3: TGTGCCAGCAGCTTCCCCCTTAGCCGACTAGCGGCTAGCACAGATACGCAGTATTTT. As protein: CASSFPLSRLAASTDTQYF.

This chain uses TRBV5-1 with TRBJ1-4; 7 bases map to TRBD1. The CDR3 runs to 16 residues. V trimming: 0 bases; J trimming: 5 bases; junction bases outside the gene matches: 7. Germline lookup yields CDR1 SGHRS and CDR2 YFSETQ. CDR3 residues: CASSLGTGGYNEKLFF. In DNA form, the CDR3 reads TGCGCCAGCAGCTTGGGGACAGGCGGTTACAATGAAAAACTGTTTTTT.

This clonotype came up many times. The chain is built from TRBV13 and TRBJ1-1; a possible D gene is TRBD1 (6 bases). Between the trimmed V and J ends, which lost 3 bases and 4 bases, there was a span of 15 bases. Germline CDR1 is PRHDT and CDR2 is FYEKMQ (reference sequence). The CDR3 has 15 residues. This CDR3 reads CASSFTGTVLTEAFF. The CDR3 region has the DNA TGTGCCAGCAGCTTCACAGGGACGGTTCTCACTGAAGCTTTCTTT.

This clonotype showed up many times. CDR3 region: CASSQDPGTYNTEAFF. For the CDR3, the DNA is TGTGCCAGCAGCCAAGATCCGGGTACGTATAACACTGAAGCTTTCTTT. V usage is TRBV3-1 and J usage is TRBJ1-1; D gene uncertain. V was clipped by 0 bases and J by 2 bases, with 13 bases between them. The CDR3 runs 16 residues. Germline CDR1 LGHDT, CDR2 YNNKEL (reference sequence).

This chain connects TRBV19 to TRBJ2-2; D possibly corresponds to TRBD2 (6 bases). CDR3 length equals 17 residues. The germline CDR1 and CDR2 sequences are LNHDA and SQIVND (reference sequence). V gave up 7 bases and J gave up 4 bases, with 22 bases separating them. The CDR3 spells CASKGVALARSTGELFF. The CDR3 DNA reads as TGTGCCAGTAAAGGGGTGGCACTAGCTCGATCCACCGGGGAGCTGTTTTTT.